The rows below give T cell receptor beta chains drawn from one sample of a study of cytotoxic CD8 clonotypes in ibrutinib-treated CLL. Sequenced by immunoSEQ multiplex PCR; TCRdb stores in-frame clones only, minus some. Of roughly 150,000 clones in the sample, roughly 80% were seen once. The input for sequencing was PBMCs, taken after 24 months of ibrutinib treatment. The source of these receptors is a human donor with chronic lymphocytic leukemia. Both conserved end residues are part of each CDR3. A D gene is named only where the DNA matches it firmly. Part of the rows lack a size; the others show once, few, many or a class for expanded clones.

j_call d_call clone_size v_call cdr3_aa cdr3_nt
TRBJ2-7 TRBD2 . TRBV7-2 CASSLAGTRYEQYF TGTGCCAGCAGCTTAGCAGGGACTAGATACGAGCAGTACTTC
TRBJ2-1 TRBD2 . TRBV6-1 CASSEQRGSYEQFF TGTGCCAGCAGTGAACAGCGGGGAAGCTATGAGCAGTTCTTC
TRBJ1-2 . few TRBV7-3 CASSDTGFGYTF TGTGCCAGCAGCGACACAGGGTTTGGCTACACCTTC
TRBJ1-6 TRBD1 . TRBV18 CASSQDRGNSPLHF TGTGCCAGCTCCCAAGACAGGGGGAATTCACCCCTCCACTTT
TRBJ1-5 TRBD1 . TRBV19 CASSIKTGGYQPQHF TGTGCCAGTAGTATAAAAACAGGGGGGTATCAGCCCCAGCATTTT
TRBJ1-5 . once TRBV5-1 CASSLGCGVPEHF TGCGCCAGCAGCTTGGGTTGCGGGGTCCCCGAGCATTTT
TRBJ2-5 TRBD2 . TRBV4-3 CASSPAREGSETQYF TGCGCCAGCAGCCCAGCGCGGGAGGGGAGCGAGACCCAGTACTTC
TRBJ2-3 TRBD2 . TRBV4-1 CASSQGWIAGPTDTQYF TGCGCCAGCAGCCAAGGGTGGATAGCGGGGCCAACAGATACGCAGTATTTT
TRBJ2-5 . . TRBV5-1 CASSFRPQETQYF TGCGCCAGCAGCTTTCGGCCCCAAGAGACCCAGTACTTC
TRBJ1-1 TRBD1 . TRBV9 CASSVRQGATEAFF TGTGCCAGCAGCGTAAGACAGGGGGCCACTGAAGCTTTCTTT
TRBJ1-5 . . TRBV18 CASSPRVGNQPQHF TGTGCCAGCTCACCTCGGGTTGGCAATCAGCCCCAGCATTTT
TRBJ2-2 TRBD1 . TRBV19 CASRPTGAGELFF TGTGCCAGTAGGCCGACAGGGGCCGGGGAGCTGTTTTTT
TRBJ2-5 . . TRBV2 CASSEALGHQETQYF TGTGCCAGCAGTGAAGCGCTAGGGCACCAAGAGACCCAGTACTTC
TRBJ1-1 TRBD1 . TRBV29-1 CSVERQGLGTEAFF TGCAGCGTTGAAAGACAGGGGTTGGGCACTGAAGCTTTCTTT
TRBJ1-5 TRBD1 . TRBV28 CASSIPTGGHF TGTGCCAGCAGTATCCCTACAGGGGGGCATTTT
TRBJ2-1 . . TRBV28 CATSAGTQLENEQFF TGTGCCACATCTGCCGGGACTCAACTAGAAAATGAGCAGTTCTTC
TRBJ2-6 . . TRBV30 CAWSFPTGANVLTF TGTGCCTGGAGTTTCCCCACTGGGGCCAACGTCCTGACTTTC
TRBJ1-1 . . TRBV5-1 CASRTENTEAFF TGCGCCAGCAGGACAGAGAACACTGAAGCTTTCTTT
TRBJ2-2 . . TRBV5-4 CASSLIAPNTGELFF TGTGCCAGCAGCTTAATAGCCCCGAACACCGGGGAGCTGTTTTTT
TRBJ2-1 . once TRBV18 CASSPQTSGFSSSYNEQFF TGTGCCAGCTCACCCCAGACTAGTGGGTTCTCGAGCTCCTACAATGAGCAGTTCTTC
TRBJ1-5 . . TRBV7-9 CASSLNEGQPQHF TGTGCCAGCAGCTTAAATGAAGGACAGCCCCAGCATTTT
TRBJ2-7 . . TRBV19 CASSPPDSYEQYF TGTGCCAGTAGTCCCCCGGACAGCTACGAGCAGTACTTC
TRBJ2-7 TRBD1 . TRBV29-1 CSVKTGTGDYEQYF TGCAGCGTCAAAACCGGGACAGGGGACTACGAGCAGTACTTC
TRBJ1-5 . once TRBV6-4 CASSDNPSKGPQHF TGTGCCAGCAGTGATAACCCTTCGAAGGGGCCCCAGCATTTT